This T cell receptor (beta chain) was captured by sequencing in a study of blood T cell repertoires in COVID-19 (dated by TCRdb to 2020 to 2022). Concerning the study at large: The collaborator samples originated in the United States, Italy and Spain and spanned the acute and convalescent phases of COVID-19. The repertoires were released in a freely available public database intended as a resource for research on the immune response to SARS-CoV-2. Subjects who had been exposed to COVID-19, were actively infected with it, or had recovered from it provided the deeply sampled blood TCRbeta repertoires that made up the dataset. Where available, HLA class I and class II types were taken from metadata supplied by the sample provider and were not determined by assay-based typing. The material from the prospective study consisted of cDNA or gDNA derived from T cells, B-cell-depleted T cells, or PBMCs. Samples came from the ongoing ImmuneRACE study (first 160 participants) plus 1,254 subjects from 6 global collaborators. The sample metadata nearly always contained a de-identified subject ID, COVID-19 status, age in years and sex. What the work shows at the level of the full study, not this receptor alone: The quantity of clinical and demographic metadata differed by source and by participant and was supplied without curation.

With regard to this clone: No antigen is known for it. Per-base qualities were not stored, and no clone one base away is much larger.

Collaborating institutions collected whole blood in K2EDTA tubes following their own protocols. For TCRbeta analysis, collaborator samples were shipped as frozen whole blood, as isolated PBMCs, or as DNA extracted from either sample type. Reading the germline V gene (reference sequence) gives CDR1 LNHNV and CDR2 YYDKDF. The CDR3 starts with the cysteine, ends with the phenylalanine, and has 14 residues. Only the CDR3 DNA is retained, 42 bases long and in frame from the first base. From V the trimming removes 1 base and from J it removes 6 bases, while the gene matches leave 2 bases of the junction unaccounted for. The immunoSEQ Assay, a bias-controlled multiplex PCR, was used to amplify TCRbeta CDR3 regions from genomic DNA. The original pipeline was this. Nucleated cell counts per sample were estimated from amplification of reference gene primers within the assay. To quantify the absolute abundance of each unique TCRbeta CDR3 rearrangement, sequence reads were collapsed and filtered. For each sample, productive Simpson clonality was calculated as the square root of Simpson's diversity index over productive rearrangements. Imported from immuneACCESS, the table was reduced by TCRdb to in-frame sequences with V and J called. These copies leave out some clones; in studies compared against another copy, an unresolved V gene accounts for under half, and the cause of the remainder is not known. V, J and clone size were drawn from that table, and D and trimming were deduced from the DNA. This sample has some 120,000 clones in its table, and 82% of those were observed once. The top ten constitute 7.9% of the sample.

This sequence was found in a man in his 70s with acute or convalescent COVID-19. Recombination connected TRBV15 to TRBJ2-7; 11 bases in the middle match TRBD1. Sequencing was done on a sample of peripheral blood. The CDR3 protein is CATSRGGQGAEQYF. The bases read TGTGCCACCAGCAGAGGCGGACAGGGGGCCGAGCAGTACTTC.